These 3 T cell receptor beta chains came from one sample sequenced in a study of radiotherapy plus CTLA-4 blockade in lung cancer. Repertoires were generated with immunoSEQ multiplex PCR, while TCRdb's copy carries only in-frame clones and drops some. This sample yields 65,000 to 100,000 clones, of which roughly four fifths are seen a single time; 0.75% to 0.95% belongs to the top ten. The sequencing here drew on peripheral blood, taken from a patient treated with radiotherapy plus ipilimumab. Source of these receptors: a human donor with non-small cell lung cancer who had stable disease on radiotherapy plus ipilimumab.

V gene TRBV5-6 combines with J gene TRBJ1-2; D not certain. The CDR3 loop spans 14 amino acids. The germline V gene has CDR1 SGHDT and CDR2 YYEEEE. V was clipped by 1 base and J by 8 bases, with 15 bases between them. This CDR3 reads CASSLWPASRGYTF. The CDR3 DNA reads TGTGCCAGCAGCTTGTGGCCGGCAAGCAGGGGCTACACCTTC.

This clone was counted a few times. This chain links TRBV10-3 with TRBJ1-1; no firm D call. The CDR3 totals 14 residues. V dropped 3 bases and J dropped 2 bases, with 10 bases sitting between them. Germline V gene data show CDR1 as ENHRY and CDR2 as SYGVKD. The CDR3 reads CAISDPGRNTEAFF. In nucleotides, the CDR3 is TGTGCCATCAGTGACCCGGGCAGAAACACTGAAGCTTTCTTT.

The rearrangement joins TRBV27 to TRBJ2-4, with 8 bases fitting TRBD2. CDR3 length equals 15 residues. Per germline, CDR1 MNHEY and CDR2 SMNVEV (reference sequence). Trimming took 8 bases from V and 1 from J; bases not matched to a gene: 7. The CDR3 loop is CASAIGGGAKNIQYF. The CDR3, as DNA: TGTGCCAGCGCCATCGGCGGGGGGGCCAAAAACATTCAGTACTTC.